The next 27 T cell receptor beta chains were all read from a single sample in a study of long-term antiretroviral therapy in people with HIV (dated by TCRdb to between 2021 and 2023). The immunoSEQ hsTCRB v3.0 assay was used at survey level resolution to sequence the TRB variable region. This immuneACCESS table, as held by TCRdb, lists in-frame sequences with V and J called but not all clones. Of the missing ones, under half trace to an unresolved V gene in checked studies; the others have no known cause. This sample has about 32,000 clones in its table, and 95% to 98% of those were observed once. Around 1.8% of the sample rests with the top ten. The sample here was unsorted PBMCs, taken 7.6 years after starting antiretroviral therapy. Receptors originate from a young man with HIV.

This clone has only one observation. This chain connects TRBV6-5 to TRBJ1-2, with 9 bases matching TRBD1. The germline V gene has CDR1 MNHEY and CDR2 SVGAGI. CDR3 length: 15 amino acids. With V trimmed by 4 bases and J by 8 bases, 11 bases remained unmatched. CDR3 nucleotides: TGTGCCAGCAGTTCCACCCGCCGGACAGGGGTCGGCTACACCTTC. It is translated as CASSSTRRTGVGYTF.

This rearrangement joins TRBV19 to TRBJ1-2; D is unclear. Germline V gene sequence: CDR1 LNHDA, CDR2 SQIVND (reference sequence). V was clipped by 5 bases and J by 4 bases, with 14 bases between them. CDR3 length: 14 residues. DNA of the CDR3: TGTGCCAGTAGTGCCCAGACTGCGGGCTATGGCTACACCTTC. It encodes CASSAQTAGYGYTF.

The gene calls are TRBV5-1 and TRBJ2-7; the D call may be TRBD1 or TRBD2 (5 bases each). V was trimmed by 0 bases and J by 6 bases, leaving 16 bases between them. CDR3 size: 15 residues. CDR1 and CDR2 (germline): SGHRS, YFSETQ. CDR3 residues: CASSLAPGSGSEQYF. Here the CDR3 DNA reads TGCGCCAGCAGCTTGGCCCCAGGGAGTGGTAGCGAGCAGTACTTC.

CDR3 residues: CASSLTLRYGGELFF. DNA of the CDR3: TGTGCCAGCAGCTTAACGCTCCGGTATGGCGGGGAGCTGTTTTTT. The chain employs TRBV7-3 and TRBJ2-2, with D unclear. Trimming removed 0 bases at V and 7 bases at J, with 12 bases between. From germline, CDR1 is SGHTA and CDR2 FQGTGA. CDR3 length equals 15 residues.

The gene calls are TRBV30 and TRBJ2-7, with D uncertain. The germline V and J ends were trimmed by 8 bases and 4 bases, with 12 bases remaining between them. The CDR3 loop spans 11 amino acids. Per germline, CDR1 GTSNPN and CDR2 SVGIG (reference sequence). The CDR3 coding sequence is TGTGCCGGATCATCTCTTTACGAGCAGTACTTC. This translates into CAGSSLYEQYF.

The chain joins TRBV7-8 to TRBJ1-6, with 9 bases matching TRBD1. Germline values: CDR1 SGHVS, CDR2 FQNEAQ. V lost 4 bases and J lost 10; bases outside the gene matches: 5. The CDR3 runs to 14 residues. The CDR3, as DNA: TGTGCCAGCAGCTCGGACAGGGGCGACTCACCCCTCCACTTT. Its translation: CASSSDRGDSPLHF.

The chain joins TRBV7-8 to TRBJ1-5; no definite D call. The V gene lost 1 base and the J gene lost 0 bases, with 16 bases spanning the gap. The V gene's germline CDR1 is SGHVS and CDR2 FQNEAQ. CDR3 length: 18 residues. The CDR3 sequence is CASSLVGELQYSNQPQHF. The CDR3 DNA reads TGTGCCAGCAGCTTAGTGGGCGAGCTCCAATATAGCAATCAGCCCCAGCATTTT.

The rearrangement links TRBV5-5 to TRBJ2-7; TRBD2 agrees at 7 bases. The V gene's germline CDR1 is SGHKS and CDR2 YYEKEE (reference sequence). This CDR3 spans 14 amino acids. With V trimmed by 4 bases and J by 3 bases, 7 bases remained unmatched. The CDR3 nucleotides read TGTGCCAGCAGCACTGGGACGGGGGGCTACGAGCAGTACTTC. Translating it yields CASSTGTGGYEQYF.

The rearrangement joins TRBV2 to TRBJ1-5; 8 bases line up with TRBD1. The junction had 4 bases not matched to a gene; V was cut back by 7 bases and J by 2 bases. Germline CDR1 and CDR2: SNHLY and FYNNEI. The CDR3 consists of 14 residues. The CDR3 DNA reads TGTGCCAGCACTGACAGGGGAGGCAATCAGCCCCAGCATTTT. Residues: CASTDRGGNQPQHF.

This clone came up once. The chain carries TRBV10-2 and TRBJ2-7, with TRBD1 as a possible D gene (5 bases). The length of the CDR3 is 12 residues. Germline values: CDR1 WSHSY, CDR2 SAAADI. Trimming cost V 3 bases and J 8 bases, with 11 bases left between them. Here the CDR3 DNA reads TGCGCCAGCAGTGACCCAGGGTCCCAGCAGTACTTC. Translated: CASSDPGSQQYF.

The rearrangement joins TRBV7-3 to TRBJ2-2; either TRBD1 or TRBD2 may fit D (5 bases each). The length of the CDR3 is 16 residues. V dropped 5 bases and J dropped 6 bases, with 19 bases sitting between them. CDR1 is SGHTA, CDR2 FQGTGA, per germline. DNA for the CDR3: TGTGCCAGCAGCCGAATGCCAGGGAGTAAGGCCGGGGAGCTGTTTTTT. This sequence encodes CASSRMPGSKAGELFF.

The rearrangement links TRBV5-1 to TRBJ2-5; D tentatively reads TRBD1 or TRBD2 (5 bases each). The V gene lost 0 bases and the J gene lost 4 bases, with 10 bases spanning the gap. Germline V lookup: CDR1 SGHRS, CDR2 YFSETQ. CDR3 length: 14 residues. For the CDR3, the DNA is TGCGCCAGCAGCTTGGAAGAGAGGGGAGAGACCCAGTACTTC. Translated: CASSLEERGETQYF.

This clone appeared a single time. CDR3 amino acids: CASSKGTDDQPQHF. CDR3 nucleotides: TGTGCCAGCAGTAAAGGGACGGATGATCAGCCCCAGCATTTT. The genes are TRBV6-5 and TRBJ1-5, with D possibly matching TRBD1 (5 bases). The CDR3 extends over 14 amino acids. Trimming stripped 5 bases from V and 5 bases from J, with 13 bases between. CDR1 is MNHEY, CDR2 SVGAGI, per germline.

The V call is TRBV27, the J call TRBJ1-3; no firm D call. Trimming stripped 2 bases from V and 0 bases from J, with 8 bases between. CDR1 is MNHEY, CDR2 SMNVEV, per germline (reference sequence). This CDR3 is built from 15 residues. The CDR3 region is CASSLGPSSGNTIYF. CDR3 DNA sequence: TGTGCCAGCAGTTTAGGACCGAGCTCTGGAAACACCATATATTTT.

The CDR3 here is CASSLGQGALGHLNTEAFF. The CDR3 bases are TGTGCCAGTAGTCTGGGACAGGGGGCCCTAGGTCATTTGAACACTGAAGCTTTCTTT. J is TRBJ1-1 and V is TRBV19, with 12 bases aligning to TRBD1. Trimming cost V 5 bases and J 0 bases; bases outside gene matches: 13. The CDR3 is 19 residues long. Germline-derived CDR1 and CDR2 are LNHDA and SQIVND (reference sequence).

The chain joins TRBV11-2 to TRBJ1-5; 10 positions match TRBD1. CDR1 is SGHAT, CDR2 FQNNGV, per germline. The CDR3 spans 15 residues. Losses at the gene ends were 5 bases for V and 7 bases for J; bases not matched to a gene: 8. The CDR3 loop reads CASSPGTGVGQPQHF. In DNA form, the CDR3 reads TGTGCCAGCAGCCCAGGGACAGGGGTCGGGCAGCCCCAGCATTTT.

V and J are TRBV4-2 and TRBJ2-3, with no clear D. In germline, CDR1 is LGHNA, CDR2 YNFKEQ. The V end lost 1 base, the J end lost 2 bases, and 7 bases lay between the germline ends. The CDR3 is made up of 14 amino acids. The CDR3 sequence: CASSQGTYTDTQYF. In nucleotides, the CDR3 is TGTGCCAGCAGCCAAGGAACCTACACAGATACGCAGTATTTT.

The chain employs TRBV6-6 and TRBJ2-7; D is unresolved. Germline assignment: CDR1 MNHNY and CDR2 SVGAGI (reference sequence). Trimming shortened V by 1 base and J by 4 bases, and 5 bases separated the two germline ends. The CDR3 is made up of 12 amino acids. In nucleotides, the CDR3 is TGTGCCAGCAGTTACTTAGTTTACGAGCAGTACTTC. Its protein product is CASSYLVYEQYF.

The chain joins TRBV9 to TRBJ2-7, with 8 nucleotides matching TRBD1. V shed 4 bases and J 3 bases; nucleotides not matched to a gene: 12. The CDR3 is made up of 16 amino acids. Germline V CDR1 and CDR2: SGDLS, YYNGEE. CDR3 protein: CASSFGTGPDYYEQYF. Here the CDR3 DNA reads TGTGCCAGCAGCTTCGGGACAGGCCCAGACTACTACGAGCAGTACTTC.

The genes are TRBV19 and TRBJ2-2; 7 positions agree with TRBD1. The CDR3 spans 15 residues. Germline-derived CDR1 and CDR2 are LNHDA and SQIVND (reference sequence). Unmatched junction bases numbered 6, after V lost 5 bases and J lost 3 bases. The CDR3 sequence is CASSLQGVDTGELFF. The CDR3 DNA follows: TGTGCCAGTAGTCTGCAGGGGGTAGACACCGGGGAGCTGTTTTTT.

The chain is built from TRBV10-2 and TRBJ1-5; D gene ambiguous. CDR3 length: 16 residues. CDR1 and CDR2 (germline): WSHSY, SAAADI. V was pared by 4 bases and J by 0 bases, with 13 bases between. The CDR3, as DNA: TGCGCCAGCAGTGGGGTGGGTCGGGATAGCAATCAGCCCCAGCATTTT. Its translation: CASSGVGRDSNQPQHF.

The V call is TRBV6-1, the J call TRBJ2-1; TRBD2 agrees at 9 bases. The CDR3 spans 18 residues. Germline V gene lookup returns CDR1 MNHNS and CDR2 SASEGT. V shed 2 bases and J 0 bases; nucleotides not matched to a gene: 8. The DNA for the CDR3 is TGTGCCAGCAGTGAATATGGGGCGGGGGGGAGCTCCTACAATGAGCAGTTCTTC. This sequence encodes CASSEYGAGGSSYNEQFF.

This clone was detected only once. The rearrangement uses TRBV29-1 and TRBJ2-1; maybe TRBD2 (5 bases). The CDR3 runs 12 residues. Per the germline V gene, CDR1 is SQVTM and CDR2 is ANQGSEA. With 7 bases removed from V and 6 bases from J, the gap between germline ends came to 13 bases. The CDR3 loop reads CSAEAGLNEQFF. CDR3 nucleotide sequence: TGCAGCGCCGAGGCCGGACTCAATGAGCAGTTCTTC.

The chain links TRBV19 to TRBJ1-5; D call uncertain. Trimming left V 7 bases short and J 0 bases short, with 19 bases between. Germline-derived CDR1 and CDR2 are LNHDA and SQIVND (reference sequence). The CDR3 loop spans 17 amino acids. As DNA, the CDR3 is TGTGCCAGTACTCCTCGAGGACGGTGGAATAGCAATCAGCCCCAGCATTTT. Amino acid sequence: CASTPRGRWNSNQPQHF.

The rearrangement uses TRBV14 and TRBJ2-1, with D possibly matching TRBD2 (5 bases). This CDR3 is built from 14 residues. The V gene's germline CDR1 is SGHDN and CDR2 FVKESK. V lost 3 bases to trimming and J lost 8 bases, with 14 bases between them. The CDR3 DNA is TGTGCCAGCAGCCAGAATCTAGCCCAAGATGAGCAGTTCTTC. Amino acids: CASSQNLAQDEQFF. Together with reference TRBV14 and TRBJ2-1, the CDR3 gives the full variable domain: EAGVTQFPSHSVIEKGQTVTLRCDPISGHDNLYWYRRVMGKEIKFLLHFVKESKQDESGMPNNRFLAERTGGTYSTLKVQPAELEDSGVYFCASSQNLAQDEQFFGPGTRLTVL.

The J gene is TRBJ1-1, the V gene TRBV5-4, with TRBD1 matching 8 bases. Losses at the gene ends were 4 bases for V and 1 base for J; bases not matched to a gene: 9. In germline, CDR1 is SGHNT, CDR2 YYREEE (reference sequence). The CDR3 length is 16 residues. CDR3 loop: CASSPDIRGQNTEAFF. The CDR3, as DNA: TGTGCCAGCAGCCCCGATATCAGGGGGCAGAACACTGAAGCTTTCTTT.

The chain employs TRBV14 and TRBJ2-3; a possible D gene is TRBD2 (6 bases). Trimming left V 2 bases short and J 5 bases short, with 11 bases between. The CDR3 sequence is 14 residues long. Germline V gene sequence: CDR1 SGHDN, CDR2 FVKESK. The CDR3 DNA reads as TGTGCCAGCAGCCAATCGGGACTGAGAGATACGCAGTATTTT. Translation gives CASSQSGLRDTQYF.